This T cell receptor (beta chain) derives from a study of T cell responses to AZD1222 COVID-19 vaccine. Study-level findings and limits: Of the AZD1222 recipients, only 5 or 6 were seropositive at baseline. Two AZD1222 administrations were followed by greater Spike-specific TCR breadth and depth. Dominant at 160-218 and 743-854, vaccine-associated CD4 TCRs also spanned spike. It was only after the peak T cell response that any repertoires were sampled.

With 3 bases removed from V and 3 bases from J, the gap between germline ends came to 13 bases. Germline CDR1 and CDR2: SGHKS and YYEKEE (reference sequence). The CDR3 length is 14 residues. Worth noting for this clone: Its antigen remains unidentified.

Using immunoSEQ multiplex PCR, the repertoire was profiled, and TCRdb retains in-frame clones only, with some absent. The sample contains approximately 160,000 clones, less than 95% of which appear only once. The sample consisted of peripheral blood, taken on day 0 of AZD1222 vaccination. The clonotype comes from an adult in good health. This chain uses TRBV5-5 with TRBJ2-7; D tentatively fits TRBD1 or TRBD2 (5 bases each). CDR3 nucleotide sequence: TGTGCCAGCAGCTCCCGGGACGGCTTCTACGAGCAGTACTTC. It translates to CASSSRDGFYEQYF. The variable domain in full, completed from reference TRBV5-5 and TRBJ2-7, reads DAGVTQSPTHLIKTRGQQVTLRCSPISGHKSVSWYQQVLGQGPQFIFQYYEKEERGRGNFPDRFSARQFPNYSSELNVNALLLGDSALYLCASSSRDGFYEQYFGPGTRLTVT.